Included here is one TCR beta chain sequence, with context. The data belong to a study of shared clonotypes between healthy human individuals. Profiled with immunoSEQ multiplex PCR; TCRdb holds only in-frame clones, not every one. The sample records 550,000 to 800,000 clones, about nine tenths being singletons. Looked up from germline, CDR1 is LNHDA and CDR2 is SQIVND (reference sequence). J gave up 3 bases and V 8 bases, and 9 bases lay outside the gene matches. This CDR3 has 14 residues. J is TRBJ2-7 and V is TRBV19, with 8 bases that match TRBD1. The sequence came from a man in his late teens or twenties in good health. Some clones in this sample may be carry-over from other donors' samples. The sample consisted of memory CD8+ T cells from PBMCs. Described subset: CD45RO+ cells pooled with CCR7-negative TemRA cells. The CDR3 bases are TGTGCCAGTTCTCCGGGACAGGCAATCTACGAGCAGTACTTC. Translating gives CASSPGQAIYEQYF.